This TCR beta chain was observed in a study of T cells in Graves' hyperthyroidism and ophthalmopathy. This clonotype was found many times. Trimming stripped 5 bases from V and 3 bases from J, with 14 bases between. CDR1 is MNHNS and CDR2 is SASEGT in the germline V gene. The CDR3 has 15 residues. Lactation, pregnancy, other autoimmune disease or uncontrolled infection excluded patients. The source material, RNA transcripts, was used to amplify TCR beta CDR3 regions. The HTBI primer set was used in a first-round RT-PCR of the TCR CDR3. TCRdb re-called the multiplex PCR reads with MiXCR, one entry per CDR3 protein. Found here are around 600,000 distinct CDR3 sequences, approximately 14% of them singletons; the top ten hold about 7%.

Sequencing was carried out using blood. The sequence derives from a woman aged 25 to 39 with Graves' hyperthyroidism. The V call is TRBV6-1, the J call TRBJ1-5, with D unclear. In DNA form, the CDR3 reads TGTGCCAGCAGTTCTGTAGATGGGAACAATCAGCCCCAGCATTTT. This sequence encodes CASSSVDGNNQPQHF.